Below, one T cell receptor (beta chain) is given with its context. Its antigen is unidentified. This sample was taken from a study of cytomegalovirus exposure and HLA in healthy donors. Study findings and constraints: Earlier results showed most TCR beta V segments being productive about 87% or about 30% of the time.

PCR primers comprised 60 Vbeta and 13 Jbeta primers. Here immunoSEQ multiplex PCR was the method, and the copy in TCRdb shows in-frame clones only, minus some. Of some 140,000 clones in the sample, just under 90% were seen once. Germline V gene lookup returns CDR1 SGHNT and CDR2 YYREEE (reference sequence). With V trimmed by 6 bases and J by 4 bases, 9 bases remained unmatched. This CDR3 is built from 16 residues. This chain uses TRBV5-4 with TRBJ2-6, with 8 bases fitting TRBD1. This receptor was identified in a woman aged 25 to 45 in good health and CMV-seronegative. The specimen was PBMCs. CDR3 nucleotides: TGTGCCAGCACCCTTAGACAGGGGTCCGGGGCCAACGTCCTGACTTTC. Its translation: CASTLRQGSGANVLTF. The full variable domain, in which reference TRBV5-4 and TRBJ2-6 provide the parts outside the CDR3, is ETGVTQSPTHLIKTRGQQVTLRCSSQSGHNTVSWYQQALGQGPQFIFQYYREEENGRGNFPPRFSGLQFPNYSSELNVNALELDDSALYLCASTLRQGSGANVLTFGAGSRLTVL.